This T cell receptor (beta chain) was documented in a study of OX40 agonist ivuxolimab in advanced cancers. Study outcomes and limitations: Some nonresponders likewise displayed low normalized T-cell clonal expansion.

Germline V gene sequence: CDR1 SEHNR, CDR2 FQNEAQ (reference sequence). V lost 5 bases to trimming and J lost 5 bases; unmatched junction nucleotides: 10. The CDR3 contains 15 residues. With respect to this clone: Its antigen is unidentified.

Assay: immunoSEQ multiplex PCR; the TCRdb copy retains only in-frame clones and omits some. The profile shows 85,000 to 95,000 clones, approximately 92% of them singletons. The chain recombines TRBV7-9 with TRBJ1-1, with TRBD1 identical over 8 bases. The sample was CD4+ or CD8+ T cells sorted from blood, taken in a trial of the OX40 agonist ivuxolimab. The TCR sequence derives from an adult with an advanced solid tumor such as melanoma, head and neck, liver or kidney cancer. The DNA for the CDR3 is TGTGCCAGCAGCCCTAAATCAGGGGGCGAGACTGAAGCTTTCTTT. It translates to CASSPKSGGETEAFF.